The entry that follows covers one T cell receptor (beta chain) sequence. This specimen comes from a study of blood T cell repertoires in COVID-19. Study in general: Collection of acute and convalescent COVID-19 samples took place in the United States, Italy and Spain. Sources were T cells, B-cell-depleted T cells, or PBMCs; the material itself was cDNA or gDNA.

In the study's own analysis: Amplification of reference gene primers provided the estimated nucleated cell counts. Using immunoSEQ multiplex PCR, the repertoire was profiled, and TCRdb retains in-frame clones only, with some absent. Clone size and V and J calls were adopted from that table, with D and trimming inferred from the DNA. The table has 85,000 to 95,000 clones, around 90% seen once. Seattle researchers signed up patients amid active infection and tracked them longitudinally. CDR1 is KGHSH and CDR2 is LQKENI in the germline V gene. Trimming at V came to 2 bases and at J to 3 bases, leaving 3 bases not matched to a gene. The CDR3 consists of 15 residues.

V gene TRBV18 combines with J gene TRBJ2-1; 8 bases are shared with TRBD2. This clonotype was obtained from a man in his 60s with COVID-19, enrolled during active disease. The sample consisted of peripheral blood. CDR3: CASSPGGRRYNEQFF. CDR3 DNA: TGTGCCAGCTCACCAGGCGGGAGGCGCTACAATGAGCAGTTCTTC.